The T cell receptor (beta chain) under discussion was sequenced for a study of blood T cell repertoires in COVID-19. Study-level information: Italy, Spain and the United States were the sources of the convalescent and acute COVID-19 samples.

This CDR3 comprises 15 residues. The ends were cut back, 8 bases at V and 3 bases at J, with 19 bases in the middle. Germline CDR1 reads MNHEY; CDR2 reads SVGAGI. This clone appeared once. The assay was immunoSEQ multiplex PCR, and TCRdb's table has in-frame clones only and misses some. Counted here are some 100,000 clones, 65% to 80% occurring once; the ten biggest clones make up around 2.5%. Sequencing was done on a sample of peripheral blood. The chain links TRBV6-5 to TRBJ1-1; a possible D gene is TRBD1 (6 bases). The receptor comes from a man aged 45-65 years with acute or convalescent COVID-19. The CDR3 bases are TGTGCCAGCTCGCGGGGGCGGTTGGAGGACACTGAAGCTTTCTTT. Its translation: CASSRGRLEDTEAFF.